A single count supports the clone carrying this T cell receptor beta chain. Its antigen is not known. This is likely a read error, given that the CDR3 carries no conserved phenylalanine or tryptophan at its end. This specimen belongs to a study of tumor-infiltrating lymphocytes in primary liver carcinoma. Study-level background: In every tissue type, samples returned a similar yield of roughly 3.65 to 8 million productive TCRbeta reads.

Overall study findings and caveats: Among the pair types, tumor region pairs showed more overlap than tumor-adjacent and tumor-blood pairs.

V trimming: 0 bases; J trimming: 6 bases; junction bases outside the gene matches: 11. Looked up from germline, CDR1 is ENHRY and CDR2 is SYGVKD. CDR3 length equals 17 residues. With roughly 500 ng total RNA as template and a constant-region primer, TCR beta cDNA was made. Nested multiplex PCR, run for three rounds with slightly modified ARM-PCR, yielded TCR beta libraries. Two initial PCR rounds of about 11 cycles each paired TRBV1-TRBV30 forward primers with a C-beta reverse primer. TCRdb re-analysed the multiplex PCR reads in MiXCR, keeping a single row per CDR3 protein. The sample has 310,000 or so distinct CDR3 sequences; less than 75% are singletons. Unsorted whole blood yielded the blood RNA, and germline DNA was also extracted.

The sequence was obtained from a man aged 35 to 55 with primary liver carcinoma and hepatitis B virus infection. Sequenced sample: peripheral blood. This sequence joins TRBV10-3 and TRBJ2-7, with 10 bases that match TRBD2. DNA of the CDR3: TGTGCCATCAGTGAGTCGGTAGATCTAGCGGGGGAGGGCGAGCAGTACCTC. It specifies CAISESVDLAGEGEQYL.